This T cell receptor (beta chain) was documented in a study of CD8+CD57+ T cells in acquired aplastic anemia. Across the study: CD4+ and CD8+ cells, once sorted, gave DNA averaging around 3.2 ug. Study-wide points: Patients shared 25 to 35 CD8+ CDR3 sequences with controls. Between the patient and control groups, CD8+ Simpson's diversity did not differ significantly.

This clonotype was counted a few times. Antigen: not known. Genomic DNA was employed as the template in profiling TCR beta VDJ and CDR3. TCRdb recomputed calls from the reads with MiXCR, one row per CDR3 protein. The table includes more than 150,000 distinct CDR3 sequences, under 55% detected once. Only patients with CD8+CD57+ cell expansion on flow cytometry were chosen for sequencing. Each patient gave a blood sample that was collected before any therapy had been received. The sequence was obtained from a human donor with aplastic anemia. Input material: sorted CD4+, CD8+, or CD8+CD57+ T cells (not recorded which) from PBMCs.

The CDR3 loop reads CASNDGDRGLHEQFF. CDR3 in DNA: TGTGCCAGCAACGACGGGGACAGGGGTCTACATGAGCAGTTCTTC. V usage is TRBV6-1 and J usage is TRBJ2-1; 10 bases are shared with TRBD1. The V gene's germline CDR1 is MNHNS and CDR2 SASEGT. V shed 7 bases and J 8 bases; nucleotides not matched to a gene: 11. The CDR3 consists of 15 residues.